Below, one T cell receptor (beta chain) is given with its context. This entry comes from a study of blood T cell repertoires in COVID-19. The overall study: The cDNA or gDNA used as material had been derived from T cells, B-cell-depleted T cells, or PBMCs.

In terms of age and location, participants ranged from about 18 to 89 years and lived in under 30 US areas. Each participant's cohort was designated according to participant-reported clinical history. Trimming shortened V by 2 bases and J by 3 bases, and 14 bases separated the two germline ends. Germline lookup yields CDR1 MNHNS and CDR2 SASEGT. CDR3 length equals 16 residues. As handled by the study authors: Quantification of nucleated cells was approximated via reference gene primer amplification. TCRdb's copy holds only in-frame clones and misses some; the assay was immunoSEQ multiplex PCR. V and J calls and clone size are as listed in that table; D and trimming were resolved from the DNA. Here the sample spans some 330,000 clones, 92% being singletons.

This rearrangement joins TRBV6-1 to TRBJ2-1, with a possible D match to TRBD2 (6 bases). Sequencing input: PBMCs or T cells enriched from blood (not recorded which). The receptor was derived from a woman in her 30s who had recovered from COVID-19. CDR3 DNA sequence: TGTGCCAGCAGTGAAAGGATTAGCGGAGTCTACAATGAGCAGTTCTTC. Translation: CASSERISGVYNEQFF.